Reported below is one T cell receptor beta chain. As yet, its antigen is unknown. This specimen comes from a study of cytomegalovirus exposure and HLA in healthy donors. Whole-study findings and limits: It was shown in a later analysis that HLA-associated TCR beta chains were more clonally expanded than other, equally common chains. Earlier analysis yielded a pattern in which most TCR beta V segments were productive about 87% or about 30% of the time. Associated with cytomegalovirus, according to the listing, were 150 to 200 TCR beta chains.

The CDR3 sequence is 15 residues long. The germline V gene encodes CDR1 SGHRS and CDR2 YFSETQ. J gave up 3 bases and V 6 bases, and 12 bases lay outside the gene matches. Researchers ran the PCR with 60 Vbeta and 13 Jbeta primers. The assay was immunoSEQ multiplex PCR, and TCRdb's table has in-frame clones only and misses some. Of 210,000 or so clones in the sample, 70% to 85% were seen once. Sequencing was performed on PBMCs. The rearrangement links TRBV5-1 to TRBJ2-7; TRBD1 matches 7 bases. The sequence was obtained from a girl aged 2 to 9 in good health and CMV-seronegative. The CDR3 nucleotides are TGCGCCAGCACCCGATCCGGGACAGCAGACTACGAGCAGTACTTC. Protein product: CASTRSGTADYEQYF.